This TCR beta chain was profiled in a study of spatial heterogeneity in lung cancer (dated by TCRdb to about 2019). Background on the whole study: Beta-chain transcripts were consistently detected in greater numbers than alpha-chain transcripts, which likely reflects a higher abundance of beta-chain transcripts. In tumor regions, TCR transcript counts showed a strong correlation with a T cell transcriptional module score from matched bulk RNA-seq. In the raw uncorrected reads, each unique combination of TCR and UMI appeared on average more than ten times. TCR alpha and beta repertoires were quantitatively compared across multiple tumor regions, matched nontumor lung and blood in non-small cell lung cancer. Nonsynonymous mutation counts, determined by whole-exome sequencing of tumor tissue, were related to TCR repertoire features. Both alpha and beta chains were TCR-sequenced in samples taken at surgery, namely 220 tumor regions, 63 to 70 matched nontumor lung samples and just over 55 PBMC samples. The full study reports these points: Confirming at a functional level the hypothesis that regional TCRs recognize regional mutations was considered to require additional single-cell paired TCR alpha and beta sequencing. Counts of ubiquitous and regional expanded TCRs correlated with counts of ubiquitous and regional nonsynonymous mutations, respectively. The tumor nonsynonymous mutation count correlated with the number of expanded alpha and beta TCRs within the tumor. TCR-seq coverage of tumor T cells was estimated to be only roughly 7% for alpha chains and approximately 12% for beta chains.

Libraries came from 5' RACE. For sequencing, a NextSeq 500 was employed. In the TCR library protocol, a unique molecular identifier was attached to each TCR cDNA molecule so that PCR and sequencing errors could be corrected. The paper's processing steps were these. Decombinator tools were used for TCR identification, UMI-based error correction and CDR3 extraction. TCRs above a frequency of 2 per 1,000, corresponding to the top 1% of the tumor frequency distribution, were defined as expanded. Expanded tumor TCRs statistically deemed absent (corrected P<0.05) from at least one tumor region were classed as regional, and all other expanded tumor TCRs were classed as ubiquitous. Renyi diversity was computed with the R vegan package after each repertoire had been subsampled 100 times to 5,000 TCRs. CDR3 similarity networks were built from amino acid triplet string-kernel similarity, with CDR3s being connected when pairwise similarity was above 0.82. The public reads were run again by TCRdb, first through fastp at Q25 and then through MiXCR, and only productive beta chains were kept. Rows with a matching CDR3 protein are joined into one entry that keeps the most common DNA and genes. V and J calls and clone size were set by TCRdb, not the authors. This sample has 3,700 or so distinct CDR3 sequences in its table, and about 7.3% of those were observed once. The ten largest account for approximately 10% of the sample.

Within its sample, this clonotype is medium-sized (0.01 to 0.1%). It has no known antigen specificity. No base quality values were provided; no much bigger clone lies one nucleotide off. The sample's time point label, decoded: sample taken at primary tumor resection. Samples were obtained from approximately 72 patients with early-stage, untreated non-small cell lung cancer from the lung TRACERx cohort. Without any cell sorting, TCR sequencing was performed on whole RNA extracted either from tumor and nontumor lung tissue or from cryopreserved PBMC samples. Only patients with enough RNA available from two or more tumor regions were chosen for TCR sequencing. Before selection, tumor and adjacent nontumor lung specimens were reviewed by a lung pathologist. This TCR came from a male donor with early-stage non-small cell lung cancer. This specimen consisted of lung tumor tissue, obtained at surgery.

The CDR3 region reads CASSWGLAGLKGEQYF. The DNA is as follows: TGTGCCAGCAGTTGGGGACTAGCGGGCCTCAAAGGCGAGCAGTACTTC. The chain links TRBV28 with TRBJ2-7; TRBD2 lines up with 12 middle nucleotides. Relative to germline, V is missing 4 bases and J is missing 6 bases, with 10 bases of the junction outside any gene match. Via the germline V gene, CDR1 is MDHEN and CDR2 SYDVKM. Including the terminal cysteine and phenylalanine, the CDR3 comprises 16 residues. Only the CDR3 portion is preserved as DNA: 48 bases, with reading frame beginning at the first base. Where the CDR3 stops, the reference TRBV28 and TRBJ2-7 genes take over; the full variable domain is DVKVTQSSRYLVKRTGEKVFLECVQDMDHENMFWYRQDPGLGLRLIYFSYDVKMKEKGDIPEGYSVSREKKERFSLILESASTNQTSMYLCASSWGLAGLKGEQYFGPGTRLTVT.